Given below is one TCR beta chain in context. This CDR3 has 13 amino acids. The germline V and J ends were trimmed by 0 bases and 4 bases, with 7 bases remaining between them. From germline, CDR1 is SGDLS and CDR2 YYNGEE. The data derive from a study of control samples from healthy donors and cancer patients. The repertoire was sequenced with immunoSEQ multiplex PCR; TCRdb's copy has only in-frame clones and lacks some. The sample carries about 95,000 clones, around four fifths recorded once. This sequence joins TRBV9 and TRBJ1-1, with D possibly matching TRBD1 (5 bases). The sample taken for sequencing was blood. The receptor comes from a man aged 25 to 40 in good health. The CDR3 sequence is CASSVGRATEAFF. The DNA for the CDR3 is TGTGCCAGCAGCGTAGGCAGGGCCACTGAAGCTTTCTTT.